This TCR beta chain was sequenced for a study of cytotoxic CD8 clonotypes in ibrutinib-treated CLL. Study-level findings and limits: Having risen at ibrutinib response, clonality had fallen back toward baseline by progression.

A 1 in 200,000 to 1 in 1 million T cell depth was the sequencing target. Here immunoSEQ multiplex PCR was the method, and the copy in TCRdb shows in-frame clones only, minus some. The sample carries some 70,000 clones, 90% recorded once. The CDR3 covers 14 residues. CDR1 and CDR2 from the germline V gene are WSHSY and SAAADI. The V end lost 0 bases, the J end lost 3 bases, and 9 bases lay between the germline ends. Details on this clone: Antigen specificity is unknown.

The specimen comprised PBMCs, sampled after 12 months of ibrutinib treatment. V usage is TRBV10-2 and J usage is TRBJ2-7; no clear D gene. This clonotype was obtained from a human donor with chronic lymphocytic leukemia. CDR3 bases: TGCGCCAGCAGTGAGTCGATAGGAATCTACGAGCAGTACTTC. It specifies CASSESIGIYEQYF.